This T cell receptor (beta chain) comes out of a study of radiotherapy plus CTLA-4 blockade in lung cancer. Study findings and constraints: Alongside interferon-beta, early blood T cell clone dynamics were reportedly the best predictor of response.

Libraries were prepared by immunoSEQ multiplex PCR; TCRdb keeps only in-frame clonotypes and omits some of them. Here the sample spans 85,000 to 90,000 clones, about 87% being singletons. This clone was detected only a few times. Its antigen is still unknown. The CDR3 runs to 15 residues. The junction had 5 bases not matched to a gene; V was cut back by 5 bases and J by 0 bases. Germline V gives CDR1 LNHDA, CDR2 SQIVND (reference sequence). The chain has TRBV19 and TRBJ1-1; 8 bases align to TRBD1. This sequence originates from a human donor with non-small cell lung cancer that progressed on radiotherapy plus ipilimumab. Sequenced here: peripheral blood, sampled from a patient treated with radiotherapy plus ipilimumab. In nucleotides, the CDR3 is TGTGCCAGTAGTCCGTGGGACAGGCTGAACACTGAAGCTTTCTTT. Translating gives CASSPWDRLNTEAFF. Full variable domain (remainder filled in from reference TRBV19 and TRBJ1-1): DGGITQSPKYLFRKEGQNVTLSCEQNLNHDAMYWYRQDPGQGLRLIYYSQIVNDFQKGDIAEGYSVSREKKESFPLTVTSAQKNPTAFYLCASSPWDRLNTEAFFGQGTRLTVV.